The 13 T cell receptor beta chains below come from one sample, sequenced in a study of OX40 agonist ivuxolimab in advanced cancers. Data came from immunoSEQ multiplex PCR; TCRdb stores just in-frame clones and leaves some out. This sample has 80,000 to 95,000 clones, with under 90% found just once. Sample: CD4+ or CD8+ T cells sorted from blood, taken in a trial of the OX40 agonist ivuxolimab. The receptor set was obtained from an adult with an advanced solid tumor such as melanoma, head and neck, liver or kidney cancer.

The chain couples TRBV9 to TRBJ2-5; no definite D call. Germline values: CDR1 SGDLS, CDR2 YYNGEE. There are 13 residues in the CDR3. The V end was cut by 4 bases, the J end by 7 bases, with 14 bases between. CDR3 in amino acids: CASSPSRNPTQYF. Written as DNA, the CDR3 is TGTGCCAGCAGCCCCTCGAGGAACCCGACCCAGTACTTC.

This chain links TRBV6-6 with TRBJ1-2; D unclear. V dropped 2 bases and J dropped 6 bases, with 10 bases sitting between them. This CDR3 has 13 residues. CDR1 is MNHNY, CDR2 SVGAGI, per germline (reference sequence). This chain's CDR3 is CASSYGRNDGYTF. The CDR3 DNA sequence: TGTGCCAGCAGTTACGGACGGAACGATGGCTACACCTTC.

The rearrangement joins TRBV30 to TRBJ1-1; unclear D gene. The CDR3 is 11 residues long. The germline gives CDR1 GTSNPN, CDR2 SVGIG (reference sequence). The V end was cut by 2 bases, the J end by 3 bases, with 4 bases between. CDR3 residues: CAWSTYTEAFF. Here the CDR3 DNA reads TGTGCCTGGAGTACGTACACTGAAGCTTTCTTT.

The rearrangement uses TRBV28 and TRBJ2-5; TRBD2 matches at 8 bases. The length of the CDR3 is 13 residues. In germline, CDR1 is MDHEN, CDR2 SYDVKM. Trimming cost V 6 bases and J 3 bases; bases outside gene matches: 3. This CDR3 is CASRLGGEETQYF. CDR3 in DNA: TGTGCCAGCAGACTCGGGGGGGAAGAGACCCAGTACTTC.

This clone was seen a single time. The chain couples TRBV28 to TRBJ1-1, with D hard to call. The V end lost 2 bases, the J end lost 5 bases, and 15 bases lay between the germline ends. Per the germline V gene, CDR1 is MDHEN and CDR2 is SYDVKM. This CDR3 is built from 15 residues. CDR3 residues: CASSLPLGLVTEAFF. Written as DNA, the CDR3 is TGTGCCAGCAGTTTACCTCTCGGGTTAGTGACTGAAGCTTTCTTT.

The chain links TRBV28 to TRBJ1-3; maybe TRBD1 (6 bases). Between the trimmed V and J ends, which lost 5 bases and 5 bases, there was a span of 16 bases. CDR1 and CDR2 (germline): MDHEN, SYDVKM. The CDR3 consists of 15 residues. For the CDR3, the DNA is TGTGCCAGCAGTGTCCGGGACATTACGAGAAACACCATATATTTT. Protein: CASSVRDITRNTIYF. The whole variable domain, remainder taken from reference TRBV28 and TRBJ1-3, is DVKVTQSSRYLVKRTGEKVFLECVQDMDHENMFWYRQDPGLGLRLIYFSYDVKMKEKGDIPEGYSVSREKKERFSLILESASTNQTSMYLCASSVRDITRNTIYFGEGSWLTVV.

V usage is TRBV6-1 and J usage is TRBJ2-7; 7 bases are a match to TRBD1. Trimming took 10 bases from V and 3 from J; bases not matched to a gene: 3. Germline CDR1 MNHNS, CDR2 SASEGT. The CDR3 sequence is 11 residues long. The chain's CDR3 is CAMRGHYEQYF. The CDR3, as DNA: TGTGCCATGAGGGGGCACTACGAGCAGTACTTC.

This clone has just one count. The rearrangement joins TRBV5-4 to TRBJ2-5, with D possibly TRBD1 on 5 matching bases. V was shortened by 2 bases and J by 1 base, with 9 bases between the two germline ends. The CDR3 is 14 residues long. Looked up from germline, CDR1 is SGHNT and CDR2 is YYREEE (reference sequence). The CDR3 DNA follows: TGTGCCAGCAGCTTTAAAGGGGTCCAAGAGACCCAGTACTTC. Amino acid sequence: CASSFKGVQETQYF.

The V gene is TRBV19, the J gene TRBJ2-5, with D possibly being TRBD1 or TRBD2 (6 bases each). The V gene's germline CDR1 is LNHDA and CDR2 SQIVND (reference sequence). Trimming cost V 8 bases and J 4 bases, with 17 bases left between them. This CDR3 has 14 amino acids. The CDR3 loop reads CASGGRRGGETQYF. The CDR3 bases are TGTGCCAGTGGGGGGCGTAGAGGAGGAGAGACCCAGTACTTC.

The chain has TRBV7-2 and TRBJ1-1; no clear D gene. CDR1 is SGHTA and CDR2 is FQGNSA in the germline V gene. The V gene lost 4 bases and the J gene lost 2 bases, with 14 bases spanning the gap. The CDR3 spans 15 residues. CDR3 nucleotides: TGTGCCAGCAGCTCGGTTCTAAAGGGCAACACTGAAGCTTTCTTT. Translated, it gives CASSSVLKGNTEAFF. The variable domain in full, with the rest retrieved from reference TRBV7-2 and TRBJ1-1, is GAGVSQSPSNKVTEKGKDVELRCDPISGHTALYWYRQSLGQGLEFLIYFQGNSAPDKSGLPSDRFSAERTGGSVSTLTIQRTQQEDSAVYLCASSSVLKGNTEAFFGQGTRLTVV.

In its sample, this clone was seen a few times. The V and J genes are TRBV4-3 and TRBJ2-6; D is uncertain. The CDR3 is 15 residues long. V was pared by 1 base and J by 1 base, with 5 bases between. Germline V CDR1 and CDR2: LGHNA, YSLEER. CDR3 in DNA: TGCGCCAGCAGCCAAGGGACGTCTGGGGCCAACGTCCTGACTTTC. This translates into CASSQGTSGANVLTF.

Remarks on this clone: Other DNA sequences in the sample encode the same CDR3. The rearrangement uses TRBV6-6 and TRBJ1-5, with a possible D match to TRBD1 (6 bases). Trimming removed 6 bases at V and 4 bases at J, with 10 bases between. This CDR3 is 13 amino acids long. CDR1 is MNHNY and CDR2 is SVGAGI in the germline V gene (reference sequence). This chain's CDR3 is CASSPDRNQPQHF. CDR3 DNA: TGTGCCAGCAGCCCGGACAGAAATCAGCCCCAGCATTTT.

The chain uses TRBV4-1 and TRBJ1-3; no clear D. V was trimmed by 0 bases and J by 8 bases, leaving 17 bases between them. From germline, CDR1 is MGHRA and CDR2 YSYEKL. The CDR3 runs 16 residues. As DNA, the CDR3 is TGCGCCAGCAGCCAAGAATTCGCCAGGCGGGGAGACACCATATATTTT. Encoded protein: CASSQEFARRGDTIYF.